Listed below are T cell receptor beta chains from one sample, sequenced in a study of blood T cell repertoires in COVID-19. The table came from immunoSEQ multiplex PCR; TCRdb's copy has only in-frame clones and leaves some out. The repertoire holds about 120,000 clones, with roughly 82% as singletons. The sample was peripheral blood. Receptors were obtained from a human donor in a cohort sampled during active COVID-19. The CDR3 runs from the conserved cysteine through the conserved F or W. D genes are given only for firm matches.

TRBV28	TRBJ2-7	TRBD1	TGTGCCAGCAGCTGGGGACAGGGCAACTACGAGCAGTACTTC	CASSWGQGNYEQYF
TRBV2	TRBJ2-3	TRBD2	TGTGCCAGCAGTGGTCAAGCGGGGGCCACAGATACGCAGTATTTT	CASSGQAGATDTQYF
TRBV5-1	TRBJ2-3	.	TGCGCCAGCAGCCGAGGAAGCCTTACGGATACGCAGTATTTT	CASSRGSLTDTQYF
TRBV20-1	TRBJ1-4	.	TGCAGTGCTAGTACACAGACTAATGAAAAACTGTTTTTT	CSASTQTNEKLFF
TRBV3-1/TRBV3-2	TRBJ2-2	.	TGTGCCAGCAGCAACCCCGGGGGGCCGCGCACCGGGGAGCTGTTTTTT	CASSNPGGPRTGELFF
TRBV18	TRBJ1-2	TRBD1	TGTGCCAGCTCACCTTTATCTGGACAGGGGAATGGTCGCTACACCTTC	CASSPLSGQGNGRYTF
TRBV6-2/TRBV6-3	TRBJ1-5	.	TGTGCCAGCAGTTACGGCCAGGCGAGCAATCAGCCCCAGCATTTT	CASSYGQASNQPQHF
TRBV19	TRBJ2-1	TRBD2	TGTGCCAGTAGTATAGTCGCGGGGGACTTCAATGAGCAGTTCTTC	CASSIVAGDFNEQFF
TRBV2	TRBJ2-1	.	TGTGCCAGCAGGAGGGAGAGCGGCTCCTACAATGAGCAGTTCTTC	CASRRESGSYNEQFF
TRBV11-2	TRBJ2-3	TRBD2	TGTGCCAGCAGCTTAGATCGGGCTAGCGGGGGTACTCCCACAGATACGCAGTATTTT	CASSLDRASGGTPTDTQYF
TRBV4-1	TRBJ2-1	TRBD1	TGCGCCAGCAGCCAACCGGGACAGTATTACAATGAGCAGTTCTTC	CASSQPGQYYNEQFF
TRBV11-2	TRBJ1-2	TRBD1	TGTGCCAGCAGCCCGGGACAGGGTTCGGCTAACTATGGCTACACCTTC	CASSPGQGSANYGYTF
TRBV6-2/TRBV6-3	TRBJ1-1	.	TGTGCCAGCAGTTATGGAGGGGTATGGGCTTTCTTT	CASSYGGVWAFF
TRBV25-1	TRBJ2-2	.	TGTGCCAGCAAGGATAGCCCAGCGCCCGCGAACACCGGGGAGCTGTTTTTT	CASKDSPAPANTGELFF
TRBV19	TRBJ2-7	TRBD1	TGTGCCAGTAGTACAGGACAGGGGACCTACGAGCAGTACTTC	CASSTGQGTYEQYF
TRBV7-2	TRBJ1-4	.	TGTGCCAGCAGCTTAGGAGGGGGAAATGAAAAACTGTTTTTT	CASSLGGGNEKLFF
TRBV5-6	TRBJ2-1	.	TGTGCCAGCCACCGGCGGTGGAATGAGCAGTTCTTC	CASHRRWNEQFF
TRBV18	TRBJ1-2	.	TGTGCCAGCTCAGCCGCAGGGTATGGCTACACCTTC	CASSAAGYGYTF